This T cell receptor (beta chain) was retrieved from a study of blood T cell repertoires in COVID-19. Overall study: Samples representing acute and convalescent COVID-19 were sourced from the United States, Italy and Spain.

Enrolled during active infection, Seattle patients were then followed longitudinally. Trimming at V came to 4 bases and at J to 1 base, leaving 7 bases not matched to a gene. CDR1 and CDR2 (germline): SEHNR, FQNEAQ (reference sequence). This CDR3 comprises 16 residues. As originally analysed: Estimation of nucleated cell counts relied on the amplification of reference gene primers. The table came from immunoSEQ multiplex PCR; TCRdb's copy has only in-frame clones and leaves some out. From that table come the V and J calls and clone size; the DNA was used to work out D and trimming. The sample lists approximately 340,000 clones, about 87% occurring once.

This TCR came from a man aged 25-40 years with COVID-19, enrolled during active disease. The V and J genes are TRBV7-9 and TRBJ1-1, with TRBD1 matching over 9 bases. Sample: peripheral blood. The CDR3 DNA reads as TGTGCCAGCAGCTATTCTCGGGACAGGGCGAACACTGAAGCTTTCTTT. Protein product: CASSYSRDRANTEAFF.